This record concerns one TCR beta chain sequence. What antigen it recognizes has not been identified. It has no much larger one-base neighbor in the sample; base qualities were not kept. Looking up the germline V gene yields CDR1 MDHEN and CDR2 SYDVKM. The junction shows trimming of 4 bases on V and 5 bases on J, plus 21 bases between the germline ends. The CDR3 measures 18 amino acids from cysteine to phenylalanine. CDR3 DNA is the only sequence kept; it has 54 bases, read in frame from the first base. The data stem from a study of siplizumab effects on memory and regulatory T cells (dated by TCRdb to the late 2010s). About the full investigation: Across fewer than 10 responder-stimulator pairs, mixed lymphocyte reactions were run in pairs, around 1 with siplizumab at around 0.98 ug/mL and around 1 without drug. The study looked at the effect of siplizumab, an anti-CD2 antibody, on alloreactive T-cell subsets in allogeneic mixed lymphocyte reactions made from human PBMCs.

Preparation of the library involved the immunoSEQ multiplex PCR assay. About 9.9 x 10^4 TCR templates per sample were assayed by the deep sequencing platform. Genomic DNA extracted from sorted T cells was used for TCRbeta CDR3 sequencing. In the authors' own workflow: Clonal analysis of TCRbeta CDR3 data was done in the R programming language. Unstimulated samples were compared with post-reaction CFSE-low samples to define alloreactive CD4+ and CD8+ clones. Alloreactive CD4+ clones were assigned to regulatory or non-regulatory origin by matching sequences to sorted unstimulated Treg and non-Treg repertoires. In its TCRdb copy, this immuneACCESS table keeps in-frame sequences only and misses some clones. Where compared with another copy, unresolved V genes explain less than half of these, and the others have no known cause. D and trimming come from the DNA, and the V and J calls and clone size come from that table. The sample records 15,000 to 20,000 clones, over 45% of which are singletons. The ten largest clones add up to under 5% of the sample.

Results and caveats for the whole study, not just this receptor: Unstimulated naive T cells appeared to be more diverse than memory T cells, and naive cells seemed to make a substantial contribution to the alloresponse. Sequences below about 10^-5 frequency were poorly captured, so only a minor fraction of alloreactive clones could be mapped to unstimulated subsets. No functional confirmation was obtained for the suppressive function of proliferating Tregs from siplizumab cultures. Among mappable alloreactive CD4+ clones, the Treg-derived fraction averaged around 63% with siplizumab versus 25% to 30% in control reactions. Roughly 80-97% of proliferating CD4+ or CD8+ clones could not be assigned a naive or memory phenotype. The cumulative frequency of alloreactive sequences traceable to unstimulated CD4+ memory T cells was significantly reduced by siplizumab.

Cells from the mixed lymphocyte reactions were cocultured for 6 days at 37 degrees C. After responder PBMCs were labelled with CFSE and stimulator PBMCs with Violet Dye, the two populations were combined at a 1:1 ratio. Sorted unstimulated T cells and proliferating T cells recovered from mixed lymphocyte reactions underwent TCRbeta CDR3 sequencing. Fresh whole blood from over 8 HLA-typed healthy donors was used to isolate PBMCs. For TCR sequencing, responder T cells that had proliferated and were CFSE-low were FACS-sorted once the mixed lymphocyte reaction was over. The sequence was collected from a human donor in good health; the cells came from an allogeneic mixed lymphocyte reaction. Sequences were obtained from CFSE-low (dividing) CD4+ T cells sorted from an allogeneic mixed lymphocyte reaction. The chain was built from TRBV28 and TRBJ1-6, with no reliable assignment of the D segment. CDR3 region: CASSWGFGQRLNNSPLHF. The DNA is as follows: TGTGCCAGCAGTTGGGGTTTCGGGCAGAGGTTGAATAATTCACCCCTCCACTTT.